The present T cell receptor (beta chain) was sequenced within a study of T cell responses to AZD1222 COVID-19 vaccine (dated by TCRdb to about 2021). Notes on the research overall: AZD1222 recipients whose second dose came at about 4 weeks and those whose second dose came at about 12 weeks were combined into one group, since spike-specific TCR depth and breadth did not differ between the two schedules. TCR sequencing covered roughly 230 trial participants: 200 to 210 given two doses of AZD1222 and 26 given two doses of MenACWY control vaccine. Trial participants were enrolled by age into 18-55, 56-69 and 70-plus year subgroups, with roughly 160, 29 and 62 TCR-sequenced participants respectively.

Unmatched junction bases come to 1, with V trimmed by 0 bases and J by 0 bases. Taken from cysteine to phenylalanine, the CDR3 has 15 residues. Kept here is only the CDR3 DNA, which spans 45 bases and is read in frame from base 1. Via the germline V gene, CDR1 is MNHNS and CDR2 SASEGT. The CDR3 regions of human TCRbeta chains were analyzed by immunosequencing. The study's processing was this. TCRs in the repertoires were matched against a reference library of SARS-CoV-2-specific TCRs that had been generated with the MIRA antigen-specificity platform. Breadth meant the fraction of unique TCRs that were SARS-CoV-2-associated, whereas depth meant the fraction of total T cells that were SARS-CoV-2-associated. Each spike-specific TCR was assigned to its reactive spike region and to a CD4 or CD8 class using the MIRA data. Log10-transformed breadth and depth values were compared by one-way ANOVA with Sidak's multiple comparisons tests. Not all clones reach the TCRdb copy of this immuneACCESS table, which keeps in-frame sequences only. Checked studies attribute under half of the gap to unresolved V genes and leave the rest unexplained. The V and J calls and the clone size are those of that table, but D and trimming were determined from the DNA. Here the sample has 130,000 or so clones; more than 70% occur a single time. Clones ranked in the top ten supply less than 15% of the sample.

The research as a whole found: Participants were mostly white British and included more females than males, and it was suggested by the authors that clonal diversity may have been underestimated. Because no samples from the day 14 peak response were available, repertoires could be characterized only after the peak T cell response. In the small 56-69-year group, the increase in depth fell short of significance, most likely because of low power. Only a handful of AZD1222 recipients were SARS-CoV-2 seropositive at baseline, limiting conclusions about previously exposed vaccinees. The vaccine-associated CD4 TCRs covered the entire spike protein, and the dominant responses fell in regions 160-218 and 743-854. After two AZD1222 doses, both the breadth and the depth of spike-specific TCRs were significantly higher than at day 0 and than in MenACWY recipients. Reportedly, close to half of the unique spike-specific TCRs recognized epitopes lying outside the regions that are mutated in the B.1.351 and B.1.1.7 variants.

Worth noting for this clone: The target of this receptor is not known. No clone much larger than this one lies a single base away; base qualities are absent.

The time point label corresponds to: baseline before first vaccination. Vaccinee samples were obtained from the UK trials COV001 and COV002, which included a single-blind randomized controlled phase 2/3 trial of AZD1222 (ChAdOx1 nCoV-19) in healthy adults. Trial participant PBMC samples were collected at day 0 and day 28 after the second dose for TCRbeta chain sequencing. This TCR was recovered from an adult in good health. The source was peripheral blood, collected on day 0 of AZD1222 vaccination. The chain joins TRBV6-1 to TRBJ2-7; 8 bases in the junction line up with TRBD2. The nucleotides are TGTGCCAGCAGTGAAGCAAGCGGGAGCTCCTACGAGCAGTACTTC. It codes for CASSEASGSSYEQYF.